The 19 T cell receptor beta chains below were found in one sample sequenced in a study of blood T cell repertoires in COVID-19. The protocol was immunoSEQ multiplex PCR, while the TCRdb copy is restricted to in-frame clones and leaves out a portion. The table lists over 110,000 clones, around nine tenths of them singletons. Material: peripheral blood. These receptors originate from a woman aged 50 to 60 with acute or convalescent COVID-19.

The gene calls are TRBV9 and TRBJ2-1, with a tentative D call TRBD2 (5 bases). Trimming pared 6 bases from V and 7 bases from J, leaving 11 bases between. The CDR3 length is 12 residues. Germline V gives CDR1 SGDLS, CDR2 YYNGEE. Written as DNA, the CDR3 is TGTGCCAGCAACAACCCGGGGAATGAGCAGTTCTTC. The encoded protein is CASNNPGNEQFF. Drawing the rest from reference TRBV9 and TRBJ2-1, the complete variable domain is DSGVTQTPKHLITATGQRVTLRCSPRSGDLSVYWYQQSLDQGLQFLIQYYNGEERAKGNILERFSAQQFPDLHSELNLSSLELGDSALYFCASNNPGNEQFFGPGTRLTVL.

The chain links TRBV29-1 to TRBJ2-1; D is ambiguous. CDR3 size: 17 residues. V lost 2 bases to trimming and J lost 7 bases, with 24 bases between them. Germline CDR1 reads SQVTM; CDR2 reads ANQGSEA. CDR3 DNA sequence: TGCAGCGTTGAAACGCCACGTGGGCACCCTATGTGGAATGAGCAGTTCTTC. Residues: CSVETPRGHPMWNEQFF.

The genes are TRBV30 and TRBJ1-5; 10 bases are shared with TRBD1. V lost 1 base to trimming and J lost 6 bases; unmatched junction nucleotides: 0. The CDR3 length is 13 residues. Germline V CDR1 and CDR2: GTSNPN, SVGIG (reference sequence). Here the CDR3 DNA reads TGTGCCTGGAGTGGGACAGGGGGTCAGCCCCAGCATTTT. Translated, it gives CAWSGTGGQPQHF.

The chain has TRBV3-1 (or the pseudogene TRBV3-2) and TRBJ2-1; 11 bases fit TRBD2. After removal of 8 bases from V and 6 bases from J, the junction contained 9 bases not matched to a gene. CDR1 and CDR2 from the germline V gene are LGHDT and YNNKEL (reference sequence). CDR3 size: 15 residues. CDR3 protein: CASGLAGGPSNEQFF. The CDR3 nucleotides are TGTGCCAGCGGTTTAGCGGGAGGGCCGTCCAATGAGCAGTTCTTC.

The chain has TRBV5-1 and TRBJ2-7; maybe TRBD1 (6 bases). This CDR3 has 14 residues. V lost 2 bases to trimming and J lost 0 bases, with 9 bases between them. Germline CDR1 and CDR2: SGHRS and YFSETQ. DNA of the CDR3: TGCGCCAGCAGCTTCACAGGGCCCTCCTACGAGCAGTACTTC. Amino acids: CASSFTGPSYEQYF.

The genes are TRBV28 and TRBJ1-4, with TRBD1 identical over 7 bases. V shed 4 bases, J shed 8 bases, and the junction held 13 bases outside the gene matches. The germline gives CDR1 MDHEN, CDR2 SYDVKM. The CDR3 is made up of 16 amino acids. The CDR3 sequence is CASSSTTQGLGEKLFF. As DNA, the CDR3 is TGTGCCAGCAGTTCCACGACACAGGGGTTGGGCGAAAAACTGTTTTTT. Full variable domain (missing parts from reference TRBV28 and TRBJ1-4): DVKVTQSSRYLVKRTGEKVFLECVQDMDHENMFWYRQDPGLGLRLIYFSYDVKMKEKGDIPEGYSVSREKKERFSLILESASTNQTSMYLCASSSTTQGLGEKLFFGSGTQLSVL.

The DNA of the CDR3 is TGTGCCAGCAGTTTTGTTCAGGCGTATGGCTACACCTTC. Its protein product is CASSFVQAYGYTF. The rearrangement uses TRBV28 and TRBJ1-2; D remains ambiguous. The CDR3 is 13 residues long. Trimming took 3 bases from V and 5 from J, leaving 10 bases between them. CDR1 MDHEN and CDR2 SYDVKM come from the germline V gene.

J is TRBJ1-2 and V is TRBV18, with a tentative D call TRBD1 (5 bases). V dropped 6 bases and J dropped 2 bases, with 22 bases sitting between them. Looked up from germline, CDR1 is KGHSH and CDR2 is LQKENI. CDR3 length equals 17 residues. The CDR3: CASSGLPGLIMNYGYTF. Here the CDR3 DNA reads TGTGCCAGCTCTGGTCTTCCGGGACTGATAATGAACTATGGCTACACCTTC.

This sequence joins TRBV28 and TRBJ1-4; 9 positions agree with TRBD1. CDR1 and CDR2 from the germline V gene are MDHEN and SYDVKM. This CDR3 region has 14 residues. The V segment lost 7 bases and the J segment 7 bases; nucleotides outside the gene matches: 7. CDR3 sequence reads: CASISGTGREKLFF. DNA of the CDR3: TGTGCCAGCATCTCCGGGACAGGGCGTGAAAAACTGTTTTTT.

This clone occurred a few times. This chain connects TRBV9 to TRBJ1-4; tentatively, D is TRBD1 (5 bases). CDR3 length equals 15 residues. V lost 0 bases and J 3 bases, leaving 9 bases between the germline ends. Germline V gene lookup returns CDR1 SGDLS and CDR2 YYNGEE. The CDR3 sequence is CASSVGVTANEKLFF. The CDR3 coding sequence is TGTGCCAGCAGCGTAGGCGTGACAGCTAATGAAAAACTGTTTTTT.

This clone was picked up one time. The chain links TRBV6-5 to TRBJ2-3; the D gene is possibly TRBD1 (6 bases). CDR1 and CDR2 from the germline V gene are MNHEY and SVGAGI. This CDR3 contains 15 residues. Trimming took off 6 bases at V and 3 bases at J, with 16 bases between the two ends. For the CDR3, the DNA is TGTGCCAGCAGGGGAATCGGACAGAGAACAGATACGCAGTATTTT. As protein: CASRGIGQRTDTQYF.

V usage is TRBV3-1 (or the pseudogene TRBV3-2) and J usage is TRBJ1-2; tentative D call: TRBD1 (6 bases). Trimming shortened V by 2 bases and J by 3 bases, and 7 bases separated the two germline ends. The CDR3 is 13 residues long. In germline, CDR1 is LGHDT, CDR2 YNNKEL (reference sequence). The CDR3 reads CASSQSGDYGYTF. DNA for the CDR3: TGTGCCAGCAGCCAATCAGGGGACTATGGCTACACCTTC.

The chain has TRBV28 and TRBJ1-1; D is uncertain. This CDR3 has 14 amino acids. CDR1 MDHEN and CDR2 SYDVKM come from the germline V gene. The ends were cut back, 3 bases at V and 7 bases at J, with 15 bases in the middle. DNA for the CDR3: TGTGCCAGCAGTTTCCAGGAAGTAAATGGTGAAGCTTTCTTT. Amino acid sequence: CASSFQEVNGEAFF.

This clone was recorded only once. This sequence joins TRBV12-5 and TRBJ1-3; maybe TRBD1 (6 bases). The V end lost 7 bases, the J end lost 0 bases, and 16 bases lay between the germline ends. The germline CDR1 and CDR2 sequences are LGHNT and FRNRAP. The CDR3 has 16 amino acids. The CDR3 sequence is CASALGAAFSGNTIYF. The DNA of the CDR3 is TGTGCTAGTGCCCTGGGGGCAGCTTTCTCTGGAAACACCATATATTTT.

The chain has TRBV7-9 and TRBJ2-1; D is perhaps TRBD2 (5 bases). V was shortened by 5 bases and J by 8 bases, with 10 bases between the two germline ends. This CDR3 is 12 amino acids long. From germline, CDR1 is SEHNR and CDR2 FQNEAQ (reference sequence). DNA of the CDR3: TGTGCCAGCAGCCCACTAGTTGATGAGCAGTTCTTC. Translation gives CASSPLVDEQFF.

The chain couples TRBV27 to TRBJ2-1; D is unresolved. Germline CDR1 is MNHEY and CDR2 is SMNVEV (reference sequence). The CDR3 is 15 amino acids. V lost 6 bases and J 0 bases, leaving 12 bases between the germline ends. CDR3 protein: CASSRGDFSYNEQFF. CDR3 DNA: TGTGCCAGCAGCCGAGGAGACTTCTCCTACAATGAGCAGTTCTTC.

On this clone: The same CDR3 can be traced to other DNA sequences in this sample. The chain couples TRBV4-2 to TRBJ1-6; 9 bases are a match to TRBD1. Losses at the gene ends were 0 bases for V and 7 bases for J; bases not matched to a gene: 4. CDR1 and CDR2 from the germline V gene are LGHNA and YNFKEQ. This CDR3 region has 16 residues. CDR3 coding DNA: TGTGCCAGCAGCCAAGATCGGGACAGGGCAAATTCACCCCTCCACTTT. Translation gives CASSQDRDRANSPLHF.

The rearrangement joins TRBV6-5 to TRBJ1-6, with 8 bases matching TRBD1. V shed 8 bases, J shed 7 bases, and the junction held 7 bases outside the gene matches. There are 14 residues in the CDR3. Germline assignment: CDR1 MNHEY and CDR2 SVGAGI. The CDR3 reads CASHPGQGNSPLHF. In nucleotides, the CDR3 is TGTGCCAGCCACCCCGGACAGGGAAATTCACCCCTCCACTTT.

The J gene is TRBJ1-1, the V gene TRBV6-1; unclear D gene. With 1 base removed from V and 11 bases from J, the gap between germline ends came to 14 bases. The germline CDR1 and CDR2 sequences are MNHNS and SASEGT. This CDR3 is built from 13 residues. CDR3 residues: CASSEDVRWRAFF. In DNA, the CDR3 is TGTGCCAGCAGTGAAGATGTGAGGTGGAGGGCTTTCTTT.